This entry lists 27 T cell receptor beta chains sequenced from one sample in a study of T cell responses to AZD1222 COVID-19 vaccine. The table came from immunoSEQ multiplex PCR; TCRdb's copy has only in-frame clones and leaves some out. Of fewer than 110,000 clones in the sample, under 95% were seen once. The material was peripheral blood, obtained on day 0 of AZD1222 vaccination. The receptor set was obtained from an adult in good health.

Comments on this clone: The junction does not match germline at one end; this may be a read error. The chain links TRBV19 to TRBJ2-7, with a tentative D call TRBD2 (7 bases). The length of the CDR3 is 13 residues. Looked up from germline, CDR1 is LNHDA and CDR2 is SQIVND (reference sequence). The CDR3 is CASSITSAGARSF. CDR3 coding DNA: TGTGCCAGTAGTATAACGTCGGCGGGGGCTCGTAGCTTC.

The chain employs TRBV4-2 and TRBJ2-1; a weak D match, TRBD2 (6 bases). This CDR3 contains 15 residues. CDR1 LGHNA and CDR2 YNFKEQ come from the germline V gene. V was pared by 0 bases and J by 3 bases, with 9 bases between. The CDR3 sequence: CASSQDGGVYNEQFF. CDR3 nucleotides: TGTGCCAGCAGCCAAGATGGCGGGGTCTACAATGAGCAGTTCTTC.

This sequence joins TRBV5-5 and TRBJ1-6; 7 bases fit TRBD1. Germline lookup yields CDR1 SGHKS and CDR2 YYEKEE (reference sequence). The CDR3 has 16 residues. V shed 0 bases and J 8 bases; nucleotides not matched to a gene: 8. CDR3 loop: CASSLAGQERYSPLHF. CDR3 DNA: TGTGCCAGCAGCTTGGCCGGACAGGAAAGATATTCACCCCTCCACTTT. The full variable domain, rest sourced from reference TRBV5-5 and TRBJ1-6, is DAGVTQSPTHLIKTRGQQVTLRCSPISGHKSVSWYQQVLGQGPQFIFQYYEKEERGRGNFPDRFSARQFPNYSSELNVNALLLGDSALYLCASSLAGQERYSPLHFGNGTRLTVT.

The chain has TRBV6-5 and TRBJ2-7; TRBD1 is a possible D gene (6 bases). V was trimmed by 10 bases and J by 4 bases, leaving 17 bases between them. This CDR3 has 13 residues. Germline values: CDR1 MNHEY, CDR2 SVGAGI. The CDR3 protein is CATKTGTGYEQYF. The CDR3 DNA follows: TGTGCCACGAAAACCGGTACAGGGTACGAGCAGTACTTC.

CDR3 DNA sequence: TGTGCCAGCGGAGGATGGGGAACAGATACGCAGTATTTT. It specifies CASGGWGTDTQYF. J is TRBJ2-3 and V is TRBV27, with a weak D call TRBD2 (5 bases). CDR3 length: 13 residues. The V end was cut by 8 bases, the J end by 3 bases, with 12 bases between. Germline-derived CDR1 and CDR2 are MNHEY and SMNVEV (reference sequence).

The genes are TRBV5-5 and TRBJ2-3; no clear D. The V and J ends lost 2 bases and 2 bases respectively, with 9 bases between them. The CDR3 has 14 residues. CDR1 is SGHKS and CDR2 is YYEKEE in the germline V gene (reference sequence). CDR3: CASSFEGNTDTQYF. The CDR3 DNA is TGTGCCAGCAGCTTCGAAGGGAACACAGATACGCAGTATTTT.

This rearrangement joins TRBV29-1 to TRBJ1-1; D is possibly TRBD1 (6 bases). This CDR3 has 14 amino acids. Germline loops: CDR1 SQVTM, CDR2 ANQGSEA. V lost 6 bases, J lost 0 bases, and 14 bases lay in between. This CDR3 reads CSVNRGGLNTEAFF. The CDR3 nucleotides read TGCAGCGTGAATAGAGGGGGGCTGAACACTGAAGCTTTCTTT.

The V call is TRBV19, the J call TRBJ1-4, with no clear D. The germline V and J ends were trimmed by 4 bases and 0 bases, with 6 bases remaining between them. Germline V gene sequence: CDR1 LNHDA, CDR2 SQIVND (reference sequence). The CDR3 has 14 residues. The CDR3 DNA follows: TGTGCCAGTAGTAAGGGCGCAACTAATGAAAAACTGTTTTTT. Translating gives CASSKGATNEKLFF. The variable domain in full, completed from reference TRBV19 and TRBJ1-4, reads DGGITQSPKYLFRKEGQNVTLSCEQNLNHDAMYWYRQDPGQGLRLIYYSQIVNDFQKGDIAEGYSVSREKKESFPLTVTSAQKNPTAFYLCASSKGATNEKLFFGSGTQLSVL.

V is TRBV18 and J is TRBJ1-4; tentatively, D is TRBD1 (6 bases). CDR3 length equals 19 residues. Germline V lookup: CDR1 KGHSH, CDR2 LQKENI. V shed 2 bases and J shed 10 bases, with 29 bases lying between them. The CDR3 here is CASSPTPGGGFSLPGKLFF. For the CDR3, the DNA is TGTGCCAGCTCACCAACACCTGGGGGGGGCTTTTCCCTACCGGGAAAACTGTTTTTT. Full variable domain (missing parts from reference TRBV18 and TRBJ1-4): NAGVMQNPRHLVRRRGQEARLRCSPMKGHSHVYWYRQLPEEGLKFMVYLQKENIIDESGMPKERFSAEFPKEGPSILRIQQVVRGDSAAYFCASSPTPGGGFSLPGKLFFGSGTQLSVL.

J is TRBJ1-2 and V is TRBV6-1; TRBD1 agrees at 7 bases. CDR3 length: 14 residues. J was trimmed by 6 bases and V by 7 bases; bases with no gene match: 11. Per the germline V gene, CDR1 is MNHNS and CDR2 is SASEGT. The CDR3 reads CASTIARGVDGYTF. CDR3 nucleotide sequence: TGTGCCAGCACCATTGCCAGGGGGGTAGATGGCTACACCTTC.

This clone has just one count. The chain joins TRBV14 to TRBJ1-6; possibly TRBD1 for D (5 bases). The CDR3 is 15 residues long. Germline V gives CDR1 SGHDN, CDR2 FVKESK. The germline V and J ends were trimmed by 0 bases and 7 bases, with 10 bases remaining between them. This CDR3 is CASSQDWAGNSPLHF. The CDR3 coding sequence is TGTGCCAGCAGCCAAGATTGGGCAGGGAATTCACCCCTCCACTTT. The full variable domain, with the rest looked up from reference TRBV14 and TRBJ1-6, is EAGVTQFPSHSVIEKGQTVTLRCDPISGHDNLYWYRRVMGKEIKFLLHFVKESKQDESGMPNNRFLAERTGGTYSTLKVQPAELEDSGVYFCASSQDWAGNSPLHFGNGTRLTVT.

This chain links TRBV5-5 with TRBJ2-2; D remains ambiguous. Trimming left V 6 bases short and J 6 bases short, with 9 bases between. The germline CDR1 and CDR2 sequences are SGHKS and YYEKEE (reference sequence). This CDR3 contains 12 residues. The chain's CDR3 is CASIDLSGELFF. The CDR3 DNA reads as TGTGCCAGCATTGATTTGTCCGGGGAGCTGTTTTTT.

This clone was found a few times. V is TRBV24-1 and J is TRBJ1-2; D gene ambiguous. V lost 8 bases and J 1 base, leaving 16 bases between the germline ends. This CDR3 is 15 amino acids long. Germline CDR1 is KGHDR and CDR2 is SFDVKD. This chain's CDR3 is CATIGYGTNNYGYTF. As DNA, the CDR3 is TGTGCCACCATTGGTTACGGCACGAATAACTATGGCTACACCTTC.

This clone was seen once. The CDR3 reads CASSFQPSNQPQHF. The CDR3 nucleotides are TGTGCCAGCAGCTTTCAACCGAGCAATCAGCCCCAGCATTTT. The rearrangement links TRBV7-2 to TRBJ1-5; D not resolved. In germline, CDR1 is SGHTA, CDR2 FQGNSA. The CDR3 totals 14 residues. V dropped 3 bases and J dropped 1 base, with 7 bases sitting between them.

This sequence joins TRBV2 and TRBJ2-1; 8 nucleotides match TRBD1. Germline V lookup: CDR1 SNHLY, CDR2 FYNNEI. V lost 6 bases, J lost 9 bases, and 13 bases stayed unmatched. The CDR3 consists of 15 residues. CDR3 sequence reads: CASRADRVGATEQFF. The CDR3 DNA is TGTGCCAGCAGAGCGGACAGGGTGGGGGCAACTGAGCAGTTCTTC. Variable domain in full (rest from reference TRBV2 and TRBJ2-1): EPEVTQTPSHQVTQMGQEVILRCVPISNHLYFYWYRQILGQKVEFLVSFYNNEISEKSEIFDDQFSVERPDGSNFTLKIRSTKLEDSAMYFCASRADRVGATEQFFGPGTRLTVL.

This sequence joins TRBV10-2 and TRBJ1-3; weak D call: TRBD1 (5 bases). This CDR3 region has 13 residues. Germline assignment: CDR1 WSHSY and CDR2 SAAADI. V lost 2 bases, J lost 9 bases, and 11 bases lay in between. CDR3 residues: CASSEASGGTIYF. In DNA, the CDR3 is TGCGCCAGCAGTGAGGCATCCGGGGGCACCATATATTTT.

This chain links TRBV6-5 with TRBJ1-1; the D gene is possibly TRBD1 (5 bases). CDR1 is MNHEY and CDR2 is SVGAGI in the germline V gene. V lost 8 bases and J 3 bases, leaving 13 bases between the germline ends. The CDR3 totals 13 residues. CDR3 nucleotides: TGTGCCAGCGCCAGGGTCTTCGACACTGAAGCTTTCTTT. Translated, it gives CASARVFDTEAFF.

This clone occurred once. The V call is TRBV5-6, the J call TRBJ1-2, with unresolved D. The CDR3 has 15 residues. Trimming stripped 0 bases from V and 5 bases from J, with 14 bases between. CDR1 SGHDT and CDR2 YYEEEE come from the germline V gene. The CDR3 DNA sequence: TGTGCCAGCAGCTTGGCCTCATATTCTGGGTATGGCTACACCTTC. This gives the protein CASSLASYSGYGYTF.

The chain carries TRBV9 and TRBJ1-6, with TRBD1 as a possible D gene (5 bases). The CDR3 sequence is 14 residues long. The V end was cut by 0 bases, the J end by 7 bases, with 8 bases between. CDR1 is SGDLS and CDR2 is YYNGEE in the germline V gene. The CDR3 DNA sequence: TGTGCCAGCAGCGTAGGACAGAAAAATTCACCCCTCCACTTT. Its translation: CASSVGQKNSPLHF.

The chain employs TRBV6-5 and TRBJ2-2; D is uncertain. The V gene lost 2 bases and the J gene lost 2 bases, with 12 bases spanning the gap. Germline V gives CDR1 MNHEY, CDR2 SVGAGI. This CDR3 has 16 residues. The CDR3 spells CASSYPAGSNTGELFF. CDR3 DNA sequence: TGTGCCAGCAGTTACCCGGCCGGGTCCAACACCGGGGAGCTGTTTTTT.

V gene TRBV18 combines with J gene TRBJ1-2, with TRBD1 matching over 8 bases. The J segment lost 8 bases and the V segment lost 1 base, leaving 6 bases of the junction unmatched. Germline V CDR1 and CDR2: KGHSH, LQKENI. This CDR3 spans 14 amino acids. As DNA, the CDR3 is TGTGCCAGCTCACCACAGGACAGGGTTTACGGCTACACCTTC. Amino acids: CASSPQDRVYGYTF. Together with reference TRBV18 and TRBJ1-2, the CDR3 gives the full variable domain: NAGVMQNPRHLVRRRGQEARLRCSPMKGHSHVYWYRQLPEEGLKFMVYLQKENIIDESGMPKERFSAEFPKEGPSILRIQQVVRGDSAAYFCASSPQDRVYGYTFGSGTRLTVV.

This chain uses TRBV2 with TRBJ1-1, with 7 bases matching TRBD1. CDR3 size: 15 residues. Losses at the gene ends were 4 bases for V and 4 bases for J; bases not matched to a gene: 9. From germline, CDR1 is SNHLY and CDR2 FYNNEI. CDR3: CASSGDRPLGTEAFF. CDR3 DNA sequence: TGTGCCAGCAGTGGGGACAGACCTTTGGGCACTGAAGCTTTCTTT.

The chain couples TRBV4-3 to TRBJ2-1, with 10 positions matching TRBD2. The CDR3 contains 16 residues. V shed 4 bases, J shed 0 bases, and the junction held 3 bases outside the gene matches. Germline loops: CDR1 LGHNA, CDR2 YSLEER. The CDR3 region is CASSPIAGGSYNEQFF. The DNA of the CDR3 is TGCGCCAGCAGCCCCATAGCGGGGGGCTCCTACAATGAGCAGTTCTTC.

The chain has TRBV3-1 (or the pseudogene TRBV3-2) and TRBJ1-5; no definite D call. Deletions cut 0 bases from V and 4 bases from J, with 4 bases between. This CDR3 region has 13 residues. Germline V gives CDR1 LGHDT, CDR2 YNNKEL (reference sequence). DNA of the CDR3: TGTGCCAGCAGCCAAGACCCTAATCAGCCCCAGCATTTT. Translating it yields CASSQDPNQPQHF.

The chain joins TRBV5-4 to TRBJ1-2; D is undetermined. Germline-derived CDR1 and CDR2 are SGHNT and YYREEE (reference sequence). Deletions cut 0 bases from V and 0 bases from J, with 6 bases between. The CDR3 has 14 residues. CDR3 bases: TGTGCCAGCAGCTTGGAGGGCCCTAACTATGGCTACACCTTC. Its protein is CASSLEGPNYGYTF.

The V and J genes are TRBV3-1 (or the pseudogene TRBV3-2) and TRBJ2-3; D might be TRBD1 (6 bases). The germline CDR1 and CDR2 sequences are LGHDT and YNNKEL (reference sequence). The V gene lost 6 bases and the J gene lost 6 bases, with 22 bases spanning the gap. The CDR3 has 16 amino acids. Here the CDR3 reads CASSPDSPGAFDTQYF. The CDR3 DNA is TGTGCCAGCAGTCCTGACTCTCCAGGGGCCTTTGATACGCAGTATTTT.

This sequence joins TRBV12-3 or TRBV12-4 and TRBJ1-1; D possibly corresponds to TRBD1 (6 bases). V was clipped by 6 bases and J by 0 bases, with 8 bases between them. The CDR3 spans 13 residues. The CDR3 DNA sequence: TGTGCCAGCAGCGGACAGATGAACACTGAAGCTTTCTTT. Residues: CASSGQMNTEAFF.